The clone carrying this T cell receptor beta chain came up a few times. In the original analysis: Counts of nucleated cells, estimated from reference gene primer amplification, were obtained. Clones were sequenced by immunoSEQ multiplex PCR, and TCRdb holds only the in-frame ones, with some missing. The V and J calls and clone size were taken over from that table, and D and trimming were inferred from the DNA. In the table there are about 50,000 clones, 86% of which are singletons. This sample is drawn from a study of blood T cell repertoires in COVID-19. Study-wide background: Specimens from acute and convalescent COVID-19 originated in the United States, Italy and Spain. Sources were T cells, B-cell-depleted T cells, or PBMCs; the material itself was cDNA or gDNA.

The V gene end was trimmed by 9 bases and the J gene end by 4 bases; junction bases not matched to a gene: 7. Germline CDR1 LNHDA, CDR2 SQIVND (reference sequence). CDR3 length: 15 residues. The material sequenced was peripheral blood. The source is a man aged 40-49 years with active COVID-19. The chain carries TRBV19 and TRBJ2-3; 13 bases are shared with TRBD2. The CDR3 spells CASMTSGRSADTQYF. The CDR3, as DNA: TGTGCCAGCATGACTAGCGGGAGGTCGGCAGATACGCAGTATTTT. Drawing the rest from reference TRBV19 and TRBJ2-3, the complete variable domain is DGGITQSPKYLFRKEGQNVTLSCEQNLNHDAMYWYRQDPGQGLRLIYYSQIVNDFQKGDIAEGYSVSREKKESFPLTVTSAQKNPTAFYLCASMTSGRSADTQYFGPGTRLTVL.